The 3 T cell receptor beta chains below all came from one sample that was sequenced in a study of molecular identifiers for immune sequencing clone quantification (dated by TCRdb to about 2018). Library preparation employed PCR. The sequencing machine was an Illumina HiSeq 4000. TCRdb reprocessed the public reads (quality trimming at Q25 with fastp, clone calling with MiXCR) and kept in-frame beta chains. Every distinct CDR3 protein forms one entry, paired with its most common genes and DNA. The sample contains about half a million distinct CDR3 sequences, 20% to 25% of them found a single time. The ten largest clones capture 0.84% of the sample. The sample was naive CD8+ T cells from blood, with Jurkat cell RNA spiked in. The cell subset or site label, read with the paper, signifies: FACS-sorted CD8+CD4-CCR7+CD45RA+ naive T cells. The receptors come from a human donor in good health. Some libraries in this study had Jurkat cell RNA spiked in.

This clonotype was seen only a few times. The chain recombines TRBV25-1 with TRBJ2-6; D remains ambiguous. CDR1 and CDR2 from the germline V gene are MGHDK and SYGVNS. The CDR3 consists of 17 residues. V gave up 4 bases and J gave up 0 bases, with 13 bases separating them. In nucleotides, the CDR3 is TGTGCCAGCAGTGGAGCAGAGTTTAGCTCTGGGGCCAACGTCCTGACTTTC. Amino acid sequence: CASSGAEFSSGANVLTF.

The chain has TRBV19 and TRBJ2-1; 8 positions agree with TRBD2. Germline values: CDR1 LNHDA, CDR2 SQIVND (reference sequence). After removal of 1 base from V and 6 bases from J, the junction contained 5 bases not matched to a gene. CDR3 length: 15 amino acids. Here the CDR3 reads CASSIGAGVRNEQFF. CDR3 sequence (DNA): TGTGCCAGTAGTATAGGAGCGGGAGTACGCAATGAGCAGTTCTTC. Using reference TRBV19 and TRBJ2-1 for the parts outside the CDR3, the full variable domain is DGGITQSPKYLFRKEGQNVTLSCEQNLNHDAMYWYRQDPGQGLRLIYYSQIVNDFQKGDIAEGYSVSREKKESFPLTVTSAQKNPTAFYLCASSIGAGVRNEQFFGPGTRLTVL.

In this sample, this clonotype turned up many times. The chain joins TRBV29-1 to TRBJ2-1; TRBD1 might be the D (7 bases). The CDR3 spans 12 residues. Germline CDR1 and CDR2: SQVTM and ANQGSEA. V lost 6 bases, J lost 6 bases, and 12 bases lay in between. As DNA, the CDR3 is TGCAGCGTCCAGGGGGACTCCAATGAGCAGTTCTTC. Its translation is CSVQGDSNEQFF.